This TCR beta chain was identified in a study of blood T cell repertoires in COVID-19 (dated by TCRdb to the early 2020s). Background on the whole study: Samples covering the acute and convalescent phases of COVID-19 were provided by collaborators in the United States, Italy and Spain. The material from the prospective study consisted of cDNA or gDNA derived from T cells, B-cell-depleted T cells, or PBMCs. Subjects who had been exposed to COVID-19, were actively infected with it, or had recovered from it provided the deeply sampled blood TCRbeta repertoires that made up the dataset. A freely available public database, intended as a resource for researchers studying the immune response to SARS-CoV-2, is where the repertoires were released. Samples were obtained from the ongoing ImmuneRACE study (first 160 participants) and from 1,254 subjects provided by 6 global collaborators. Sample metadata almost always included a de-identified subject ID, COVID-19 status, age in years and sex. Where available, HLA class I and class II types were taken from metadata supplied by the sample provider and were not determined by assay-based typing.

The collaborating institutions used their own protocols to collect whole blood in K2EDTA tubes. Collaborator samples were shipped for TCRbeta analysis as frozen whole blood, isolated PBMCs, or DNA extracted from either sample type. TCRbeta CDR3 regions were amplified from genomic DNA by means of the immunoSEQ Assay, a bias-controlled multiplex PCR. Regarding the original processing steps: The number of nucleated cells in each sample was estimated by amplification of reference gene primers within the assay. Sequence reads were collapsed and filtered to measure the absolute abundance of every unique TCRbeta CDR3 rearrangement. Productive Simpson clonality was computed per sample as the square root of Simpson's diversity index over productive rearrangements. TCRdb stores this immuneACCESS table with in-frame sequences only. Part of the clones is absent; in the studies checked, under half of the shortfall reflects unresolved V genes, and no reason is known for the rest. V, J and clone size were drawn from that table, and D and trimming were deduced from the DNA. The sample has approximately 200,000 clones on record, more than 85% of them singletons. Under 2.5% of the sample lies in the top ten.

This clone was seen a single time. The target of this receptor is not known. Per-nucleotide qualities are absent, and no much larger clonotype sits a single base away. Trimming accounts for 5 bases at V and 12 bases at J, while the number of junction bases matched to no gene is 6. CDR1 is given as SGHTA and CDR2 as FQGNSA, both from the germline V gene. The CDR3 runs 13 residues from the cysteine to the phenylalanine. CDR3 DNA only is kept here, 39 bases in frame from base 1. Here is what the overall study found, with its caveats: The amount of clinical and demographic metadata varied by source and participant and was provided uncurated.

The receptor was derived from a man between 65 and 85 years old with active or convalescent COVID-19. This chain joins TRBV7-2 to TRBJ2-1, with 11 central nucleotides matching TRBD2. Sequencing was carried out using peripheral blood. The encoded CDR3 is CASSISSGRGQFF. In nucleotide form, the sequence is TGTGCCAGCAGCATAAGTAGCGGGAGGGGGCAGTTCTTC.